This T cell receptor beta chain was profiled in a study of cytomegalovirus exposure and HLA in healthy donors. This table comes from immunoSEQ multiplex PCR, and its TCRdb copy is limited to in-frame clones, with some not included. The repertoire holds 160,000 or so clones, with about 86% as singletons. Trimming removed 1 base from V and 0 bases from J, with 10 bases in between. The germline CDR1 and CDR2 sequences are LGHNA and YSLEER. This CDR3 spans 15 amino acids. The TCR sequence derives from a woman aged 25-40 years in good health and CMV-seronegative. The material sequenced was PBMCs. V is TRBV4-3 and J is TRBJ2-7; weak D call: TRBD2 (5 bases). DNA for the CDR3: TGCGCCAGCAGCCAAGGGGCGGGCGACTCCTACGAGCAGTACTTC. Its protein is CASSQGAGDSYEQYF.